This T cell receptor (beta chain) was recovered during a study of cytomegalovirus exposure and HLA in healthy donors. Study results and caveats: Most TCR sequences were seen very rarely across donors, but some public TCRs occurred in many. In a later analysis, the majority of CMV-associated beta chains seemingly showed HLA restriction.

Comments on this clone: What it binds is unknown.

This PCR relied on a set of 60 Vbeta primers and 13 Jbeta primers. Sequencing was performed with immunoSEQ multiplex PCR; in TCRdb, only in-frame clones are kept and a portion is missing. The sample includes roughly 200,000 clones, approximately 78% seen only once; the top ten take about 1.7%. The TCR comes from a woman between 18 and 29 years old in good health and CMV-seronegative. Sequences were obtained from PBMCs.

The CDR3 here is CASSSGSVAYEQYF. DNA for the CDR3: TGTGCCAGCAGTAGCGGGAGTGTGGCATACGAGCAGTACTTC. The chain has TRBV27 and TRBJ2-5; 8 bases align to TRBD2. The J call may be mistaken, given a closer DNA end match to TRBJ2-7. CDR1 MNHEY and CDR2 SMNVEV come from the germline V gene (reference sequence). CDR3 length: 14 residues.